Below, 7 T cell receptor beta chains from the same sample are listed, as sequenced in a study of early T cells in non-severe SARS-CoV-2 infection. TCRdb re-called the 5' RACE reads with MiXCR, one entry per CDR3 protein. Here the sample spans about 79,000 distinct CDR3 sequences, around 11% being singletons. Source material: whole blood. These receptors all stem from an adult who was a healthcare worker with PCR-confirmed SARS-CoV-2 infection or an uninfected control (not recorded which).

The chain couples TRBV30 to TRBJ1-5; D is possibly TRBD1 (5 bases). This CDR3 region has 13 residues. Germline V gives CDR1 GTSNPN, CDR2 SVGIG (reference sequence). V lost 1 base, J lost 7 bases, and 11 bases lay in between. The CDR3: CAWSGEGNQPQHF. The CDR3 nucleotides read TGTGCCTGGAGTGGGGAGGGGAACCAGCCCCAGCATTTT.

This clonotype turned up a few times. The chain is built from TRBV7-9 and TRBJ2-5; 7 bases match TRBD2. V lost 5 bases, J lost 5 bases, and 11 bases stayed unmatched. This CDR3 is 15 amino acids long. Germline V gene data show CDR1 as SEHNR and CDR2 as FQNEAQ (reference sequence). CDR3 loop: CASSRRDWGGETQYF. As DNA, the CDR3 is TGTGCCAGCAGCAGGCGGGACTGGGGAGGGGAGACCCAGTACTTC.

The chain couples TRBV5-4 to TRBJ2-1; 9 positions agree with TRBD1. CDR1 SGHNT and CDR2 YYREEE come from the germline V gene (reference sequence). This CDR3 comprises 14 residues. The V gene end was trimmed by 4 bases and the J gene end by 8 bases; junction bases not matched to a gene: 7. CDR3 loop: CASSRRDREDEQFF. The CDR3 nucleotides read TGTGCCAGCAGCCGGAGGGACAGGGAAGATGAGCAGTTCTTC.

This clonotype was picked up many times. The rearrangement joins TRBV9 to TRBJ2-3; D is ambiguous. Trimming took off 3 bases at V and 3 bases at J, with 8 bases between the two ends. The CDR3 sequence is 13 residues long. Germline-derived CDR1 and CDR2 are SGDLS and YYNGEE. CDR3 region: CASSEGFTDTQYF. CDR3 DNA: TGTGCCAGCAGCGAGGGATTTACAGATACGCAGTATTTT.

This clonotype has a count of ten or more. This chain links TRBV7-9 with TRBJ1-6; no clear D. V was cut by 3 bases and J by 7 bases, with 13 bases left in between. The CDR3 runs 15 residues. Germline CDR1 and CDR2: SEHNR and FQNEAQ (reference sequence). CDR3 sequence: CASSLALGPNSPLHF. CDR3 in DNA: TGTGCCAGCAGCTTGGCGCTTGGGCCGAATTCACCCCTCCACTTT.

The table lists this clonotype with many counts. The chain is built from TRBV7-9 and TRBJ2-1, with 8 bases that match TRBD2. The CDR3 has 16 residues. V was clipped by 6 bases and J by 8 bases; unmatched bases: 15. Germline V gene lookup returns CDR1 SEHNR and CDR2 FQNEAQ (reference sequence). For the CDR3, the DNA is TGTGCCAGCAGTCTTCTCCTGACTAGCGAGGTGGATGAGCAGTTCTTC. It codes for CASSLLLTSEVDEQFF.

This clonotype was recorded at least ten times. The CDR3 spells CASSPVRDRYGYTF. The CDR3 coding sequence is TGCGCCAGCAGCCCCGTAAGGGACAGATATGGCTACACCTTC. The chain recombines TRBV10-1 with TRBJ1-2, with TRBD1 matching 7 bases. After removal of 6 bases from V and 5 bases from J, the junction contained 9 bases not matched to a gene. The CDR3 has 14 amino acids. Germline lookup yields CDR1 WNHNN and CDR2 SYGVQD (reference sequence).